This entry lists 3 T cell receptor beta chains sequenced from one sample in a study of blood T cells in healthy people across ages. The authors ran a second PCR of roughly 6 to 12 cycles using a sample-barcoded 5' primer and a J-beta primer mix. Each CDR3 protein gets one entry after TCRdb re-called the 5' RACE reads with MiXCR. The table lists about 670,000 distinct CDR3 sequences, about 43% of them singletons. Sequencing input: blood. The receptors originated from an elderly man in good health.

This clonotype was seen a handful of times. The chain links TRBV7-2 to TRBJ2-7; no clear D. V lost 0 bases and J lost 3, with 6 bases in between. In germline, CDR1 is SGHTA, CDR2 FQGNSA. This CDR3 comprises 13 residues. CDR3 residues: CASSLAKDYEQYF. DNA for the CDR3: TGTGCCAGCAGCTTAGCGAAAGACTACGAGCAGTACTTC.

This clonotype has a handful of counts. The CDR3 reads CASSGLAGFNEQFF. As DNA, the CDR3 is TGTGCCAGCAGCGGACTAGCGGGGTTCAATGAGCAGTTCTTC. The chain has TRBV2 and TRBJ2-1, with TRBD2 matching over 12 bases. The junction had 3 bases not matched to a gene; V was cut back by 6 bases and J by 6 bases. The CDR3 sequence is 14 residues long. The germline gives CDR1 SNHLY, CDR2 FYNNEI.

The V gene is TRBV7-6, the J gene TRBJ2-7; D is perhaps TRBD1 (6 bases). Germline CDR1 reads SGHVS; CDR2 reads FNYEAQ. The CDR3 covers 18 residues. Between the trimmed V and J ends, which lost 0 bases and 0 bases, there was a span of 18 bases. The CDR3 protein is CASSLARSGGLSSYEQYF. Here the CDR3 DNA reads TGTGCCAGCAGCTTAGCGCGTTCTGGGGGCCTGAGCTCCTACGAGCAGTACTTC.